The T cell receptor (beta chain) described here comes from a study of shared clonotypes between healthy human individuals. Findings of the study overall: What naive subsets generally showed was a larger estimated richness than memory subsets showed.

The CDR3 consists of 12 residues. In germline, CDR1 is LGHNT, CDR2 FRNRAP. V lost 3 bases and J lost 8, with 8 bases in between. As regards this clone: No antigen is known for it.

As defined, naive CD8 cells were CD45RO-negative and positively selected for CCR7, with terminally differentiated effector memory CD45RA+ cells excluded. Execution of the assay was at deep level. Once extracted for a subset, genomic DNA was divided evenly among several immunoSEQ plates. The method was immunoSEQ multiplex PCR; TCRdb's version includes in-frame clones alone and lacks a portion of them. Here the sample spans about 2 million clones, approximately 94% being singletons. The chain recombines TRBV12-5 with TRBJ2-1; no definite D call. The clonotype originates from a man in his late teens or twenties in good health. The source material was naive CD8+ T cells sorted from blood. CDR3 nucleotides: TGTGCTAGTGGTTTCGGCGGCGATGAGCAGTTCTTC. Protein product: CASGFGGDEQFF.